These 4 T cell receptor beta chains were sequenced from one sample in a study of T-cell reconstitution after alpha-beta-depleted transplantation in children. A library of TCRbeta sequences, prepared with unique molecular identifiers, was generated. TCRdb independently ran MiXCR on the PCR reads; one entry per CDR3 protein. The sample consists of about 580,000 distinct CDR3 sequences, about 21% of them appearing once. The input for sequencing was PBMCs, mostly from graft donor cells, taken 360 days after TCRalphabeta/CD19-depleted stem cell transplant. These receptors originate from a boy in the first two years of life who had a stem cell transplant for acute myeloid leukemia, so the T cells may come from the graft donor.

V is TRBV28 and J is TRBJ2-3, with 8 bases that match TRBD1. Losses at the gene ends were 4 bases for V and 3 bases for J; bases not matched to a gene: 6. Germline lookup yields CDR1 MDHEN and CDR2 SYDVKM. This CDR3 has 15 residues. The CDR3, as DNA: TGTGCCAGCAGTTCTATTGGACAGGGTACAGATACGCAGTATTTT. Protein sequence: CASSSIGQGTDTQYF.

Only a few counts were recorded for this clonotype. The CDR3 region has the DNA TGCAGCGCCGAGGGCGGGGAGCTGTTTTTT. Translating it yields CSAEGGELFF. The chain is built from TRBV29-1 and TRBJ2-2; tentatively, D is TRBD2 (5 bases). Germline values: CDR1 SQVTM, CDR2 ANQGSEA. Trimming removed 7 bases at V and 7 bases at J, with 7 bases between. The length of the CDR3 is 10 residues.

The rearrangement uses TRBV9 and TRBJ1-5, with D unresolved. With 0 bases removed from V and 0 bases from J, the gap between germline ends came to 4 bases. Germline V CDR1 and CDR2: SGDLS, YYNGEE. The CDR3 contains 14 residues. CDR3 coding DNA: TGTGCCAGCAGCGTAGGCGCTAGCAATCAGCCCCAGCATTTT. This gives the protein CASSVGASNQPQHF.

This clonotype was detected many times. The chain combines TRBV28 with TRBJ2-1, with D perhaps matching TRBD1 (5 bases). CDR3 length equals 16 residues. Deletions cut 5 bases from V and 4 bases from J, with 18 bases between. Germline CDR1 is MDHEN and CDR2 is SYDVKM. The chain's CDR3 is CASSPLLRDEYNEQFF. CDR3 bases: TGTGCCAGCAGTCCCCTACTCAGGGATGAATACAATGAGCAGTTCTTC.